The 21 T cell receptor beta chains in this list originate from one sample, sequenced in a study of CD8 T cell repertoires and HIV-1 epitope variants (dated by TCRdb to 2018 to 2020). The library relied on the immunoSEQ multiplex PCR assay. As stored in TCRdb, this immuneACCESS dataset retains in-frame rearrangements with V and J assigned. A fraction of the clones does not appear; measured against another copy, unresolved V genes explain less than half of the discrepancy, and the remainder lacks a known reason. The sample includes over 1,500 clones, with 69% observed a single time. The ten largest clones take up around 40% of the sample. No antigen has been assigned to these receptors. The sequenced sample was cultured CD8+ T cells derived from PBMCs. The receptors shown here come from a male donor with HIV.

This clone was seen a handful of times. CDR3 bases: TGTGCCAGCTCACCATTTCCAGATAACACTGAAGCTTTCTTT. It codes for CASSPFPDNTEAFF. The genes are TRBV18 and TRBJ1-1; D unclear. The germline gives CDR1 KGHSH, CDR2 LQKENI. This CDR3 contains 14 residues. Deletions cut 2 bases from V and 2 bases from J, with 9 bases between.

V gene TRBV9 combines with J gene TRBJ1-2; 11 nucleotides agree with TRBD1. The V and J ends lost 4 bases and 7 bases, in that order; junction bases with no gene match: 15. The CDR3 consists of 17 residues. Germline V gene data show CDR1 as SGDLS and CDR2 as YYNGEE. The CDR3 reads CASSLQRGGQGVSGYTF. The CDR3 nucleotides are TGTGCCAGCAGCTTACAACGCGGGGGACAGGGGGTGTCTGGCTACACCTTC. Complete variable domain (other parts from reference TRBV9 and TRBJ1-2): DSGVTQTPKHLITATGQRVTLRCSPRSGDLSVYWYQQSLDQGLQFLIQYYNGEERAKGNILERFSAQQFPDLHSELNLSSLELGDSALYFCASSLQRGGQGVSGYTFGSGTRLTVV.

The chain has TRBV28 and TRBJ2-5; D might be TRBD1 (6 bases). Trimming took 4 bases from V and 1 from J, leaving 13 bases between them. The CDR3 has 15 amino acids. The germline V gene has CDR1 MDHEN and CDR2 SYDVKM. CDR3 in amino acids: CASSSVDRTQETQYF. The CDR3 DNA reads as TGTGCCAGCAGTTCAGTGGACAGAACCCAAGAGACCCAGTACTTC.

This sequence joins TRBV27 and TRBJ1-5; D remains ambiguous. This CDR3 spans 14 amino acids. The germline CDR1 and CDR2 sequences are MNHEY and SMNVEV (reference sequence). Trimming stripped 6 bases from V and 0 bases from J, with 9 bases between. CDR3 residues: CASSPFDSNQPQHF. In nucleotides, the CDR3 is TGTGCCAGCAGCCCGTTTGATAGCAATCAGCCCCAGCATTTT.

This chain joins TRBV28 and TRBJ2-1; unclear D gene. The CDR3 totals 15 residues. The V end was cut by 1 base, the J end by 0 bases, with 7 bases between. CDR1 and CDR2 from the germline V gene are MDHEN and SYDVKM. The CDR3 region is CASSLLATSYNEQFF. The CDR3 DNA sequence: TGTGCCAGCAGTTTATTGGCTACCTCCTACAATGAGCAGTTCTTC. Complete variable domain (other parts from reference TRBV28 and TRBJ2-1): DVKVTQSSRYLVKRTGEKVFLECVQDMDHENMFWYRQDPGLGLRLIYFSYDVKMKEKGDIPEGYSVSREKKERFSLILESASTNQTSMYLCASSLLATSYNEQFFGPGTRLTVL.

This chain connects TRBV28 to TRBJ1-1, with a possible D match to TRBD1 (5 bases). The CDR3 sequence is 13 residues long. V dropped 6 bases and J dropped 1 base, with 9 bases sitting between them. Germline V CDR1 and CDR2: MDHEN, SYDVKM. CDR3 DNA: TGTGCCAGCAGCAGGGACGGGAACACTGAAGCTTTCTTT. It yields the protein CASSRDGNTEAFF.

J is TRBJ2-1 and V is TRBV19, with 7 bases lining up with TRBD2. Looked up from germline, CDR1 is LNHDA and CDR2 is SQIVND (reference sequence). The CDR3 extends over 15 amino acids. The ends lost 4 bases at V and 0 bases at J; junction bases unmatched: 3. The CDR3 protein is CASSTSGNSYNEQFF. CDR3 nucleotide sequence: TGTGCCAGTAGTACTAGCGGTAACTCCTACAATGAGCAGTTCTTC. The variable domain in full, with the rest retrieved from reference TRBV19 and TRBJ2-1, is DGGITQSPKYLFRKEGQNVTLSCEQNLNHDAMYWYRQDPGQGLRLIYYSQIVNDFQKGDIAEGYSVSREKKESFPLTVTSAQKNPTAFYLCASSTSGNSYNEQFFGPGTRLTVL.

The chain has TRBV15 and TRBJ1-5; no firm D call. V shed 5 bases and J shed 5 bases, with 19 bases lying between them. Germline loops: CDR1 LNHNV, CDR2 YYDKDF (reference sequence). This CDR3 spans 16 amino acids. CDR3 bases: TGTGCCACCAGCCCGGCGGCCAGCCTCTCTGATCAGCCCCAGCATTTT. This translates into CATSPAASLSDQPQHF.

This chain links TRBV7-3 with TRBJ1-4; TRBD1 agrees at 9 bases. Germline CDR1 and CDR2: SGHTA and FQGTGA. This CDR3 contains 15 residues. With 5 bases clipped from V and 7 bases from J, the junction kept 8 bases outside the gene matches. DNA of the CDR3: TGTGCCAGCAGCCGTTACAGGGGGCCGGGTGAAAAACTGTTTTTT. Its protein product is CASSRYRGPGEKLFF.

The CDR3 loop is CASSLGQGRYGYTF. Here the CDR3 DNA reads TGTGCCAGCAGTTTAGGGCAGGGGAGGTATGGCTACACCTTC. This chain joins TRBV27 and TRBJ1-2, with a tentative D call TRBD1 (6 bases). This CDR3 spans 14 amino acids. The germline CDR1 and CDR2 sequences are MNHEY and SMNVEV (reference sequence). V was clipped by 2 bases and J by 5 bases, with 12 bases between them.

In DNA form, the CDR3 reads TGTGCCAGCAGCTTGGGAGGGGGCGTTAATTCACCCCTCCACTTT. Translation: CASSLGGGVNSPLHF. The chain couples TRBV5-4 to TRBJ1-6, with 7 bases aligning to TRBD1. The J segment lost 6 bases and the V segment lost 0 bases, leaving 3 bases of the junction unmatched. Germline values: CDR1 SGHNT, CDR2 YYREEE (reference sequence). There are 15 residues in the CDR3.

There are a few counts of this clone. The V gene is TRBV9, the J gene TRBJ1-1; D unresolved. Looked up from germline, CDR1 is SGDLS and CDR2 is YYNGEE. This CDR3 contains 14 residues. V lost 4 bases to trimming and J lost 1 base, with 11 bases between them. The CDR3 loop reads CASSPKDGNTEAFF. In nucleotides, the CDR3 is TGTGCCAGCAGCCCTAAGGACGGGAACACTGAAGCTTTCTTT.

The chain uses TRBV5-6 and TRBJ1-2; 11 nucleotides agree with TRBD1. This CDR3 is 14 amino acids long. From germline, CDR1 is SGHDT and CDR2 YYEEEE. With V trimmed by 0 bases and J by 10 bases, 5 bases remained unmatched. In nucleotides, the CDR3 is TGTGCCAGCAGCTTGGGCGGGACAGGGGGAACCTACACCTTC. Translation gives CASSLGGTGGTYTF.

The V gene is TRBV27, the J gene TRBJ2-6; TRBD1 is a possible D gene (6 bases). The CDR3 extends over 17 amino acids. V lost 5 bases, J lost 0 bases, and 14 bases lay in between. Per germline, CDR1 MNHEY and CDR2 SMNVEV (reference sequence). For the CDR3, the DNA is TGTGCCAGCAGTCCACGGGACATCAGCTCTGGGGCCAACGTCCTGACTTTC. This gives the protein CASSPRDISSGANVLTF. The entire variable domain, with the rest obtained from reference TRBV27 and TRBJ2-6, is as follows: EAQVTQNPRYLITVTGKKLTVTCSQNMNHEYMSWYRQDPGLGLRQIYYSMNVEVTDKGDVPEGYKVSRKEKRNFPLILESPSPNQTSLYFCASSPRDISSGANVLTFGAGSRLTVL.

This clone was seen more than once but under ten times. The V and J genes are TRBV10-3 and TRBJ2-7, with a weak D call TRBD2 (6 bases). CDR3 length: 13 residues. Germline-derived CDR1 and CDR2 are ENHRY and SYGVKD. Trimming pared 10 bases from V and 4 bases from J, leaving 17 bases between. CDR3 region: CATLGDSTYEQYF. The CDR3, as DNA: TGTGCCACCCTAGGGGACTCTACTTACGAGCAGTACTTC.

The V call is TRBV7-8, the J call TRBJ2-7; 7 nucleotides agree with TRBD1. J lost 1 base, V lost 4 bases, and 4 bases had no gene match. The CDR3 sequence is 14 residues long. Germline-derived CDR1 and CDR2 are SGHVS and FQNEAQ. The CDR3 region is CASSSGTVSYEQYF. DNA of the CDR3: TGTGCCAGCAGCTCCGGGACAGTTTCCTACGAGCAGTACTTC.

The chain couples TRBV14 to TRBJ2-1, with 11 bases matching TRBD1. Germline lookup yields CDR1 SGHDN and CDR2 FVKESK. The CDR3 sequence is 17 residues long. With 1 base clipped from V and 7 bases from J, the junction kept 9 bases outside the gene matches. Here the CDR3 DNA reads TGTGCCAGCAGCCAAGTTGGACAGGGGGCATACAGGAATGAGCAGTTCTTC. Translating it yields CASSQVGQGAYRNEQFF.

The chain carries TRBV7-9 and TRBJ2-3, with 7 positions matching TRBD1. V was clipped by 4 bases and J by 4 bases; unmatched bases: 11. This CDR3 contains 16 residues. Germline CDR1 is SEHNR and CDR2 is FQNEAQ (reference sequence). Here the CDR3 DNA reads TGTGCCAGCAGCTCGCTAACAGGGGAACATCCAGATACGCAGTATTTT. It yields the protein CASSSLTGEHPDTQYF.

The CDR3 sequence: CASSSIASDYEQYF. In DNA, the CDR3 is TGTGCCAGCAGTTCGATCGCCTCGGACTACGAGCAGTACTTC. The J gene is TRBJ2-7, the V gene TRBV27; D unclear. This CDR3 is 14 amino acids long. Germline CDR1 reads MNHEY; CDR2 reads SMNVEV (reference sequence). Trimming left V 4 bases short and J 3 bases short, with 13 bases between.

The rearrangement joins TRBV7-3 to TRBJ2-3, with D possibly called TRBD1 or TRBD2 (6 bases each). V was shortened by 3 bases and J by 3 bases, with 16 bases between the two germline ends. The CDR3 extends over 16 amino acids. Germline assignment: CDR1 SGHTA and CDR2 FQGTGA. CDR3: CASSLGLGGLTDTQYF. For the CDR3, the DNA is TGTGCCAGCAGCTTGGGTCTGGGGGGCTTGACAGATACGCAGTATTTT.

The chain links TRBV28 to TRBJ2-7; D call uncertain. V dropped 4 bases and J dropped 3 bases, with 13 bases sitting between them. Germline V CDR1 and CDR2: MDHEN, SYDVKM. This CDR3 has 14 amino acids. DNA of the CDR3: TGTGCCAGCAGTTCACCCCGCCAGAACTACGAGCAGTACTTC. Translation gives CASSSPRQNYEQYF.